The next 30 T cell receptor beta chains were all read from a single sample in a study of control samples from healthy donors and cancer patients. Generated by immunoSEQ multiplex PCR, the TCRdb table keeps only in-frame clones and is missing some. The top ten hold around 5% of the sample, which has 70,000 to 90,000 clones, 90% to 95% seen once. The sample consisted of blood. Receptor source: a woman aged 18-29 years in good health.

The V gene is TRBV10-3, the J gene TRBJ2-7; TRBD2 is a possible D gene (6 bases). V shed 10 bases and J shed 2 bases, with 18 bases lying between them. The CDR3 totals 14 residues. Germline CDR1 reads ENHRY; CDR2 reads SYGVKD. In DNA form, the CDR3 reads TGTGCCACGACGGCCGGGGGACGGGCCTACGAGCAGTACTTC. Amino acids: CATTAGGRAYEQYF.

V gene TRBV29-1 combines with J gene TRBJ1-2; possible D gene TRBD1, 5 bases. V lost 6 bases and J lost 11, with 19 bases in between. The CDR3 is 12 amino acids. Germline values: CDR1 SQVTM, CDR2 ANQGSEA. CDR3 in amino acids: CSVANQGFKYTF. The CDR3 DNA reads as TGCAGCGTGGCGAACCAGGGTTTTAAGTACACCTTC.

This clone was seen a single time. The chain couples TRBV28 to TRBJ1-2; 7 bases line up with TRBD1. CDR3 length: 13 amino acids. Germline V gene sequence: CDR1 MDHEN, CDR2 SYDVKM. V lost 8 bases, J lost 10 bases, and 13 bases stayed unmatched. CDR3 sequence reads: CASGPRQGDSYTF. The CDR3 nucleotides are TGTGCCAGCGGCCCCCGACAGGGAGATTCCTACACCTTC.

This clone was recorded only once. J is TRBJ1-6 and V is TRBV2; 9 positions agree with TRBD1. V lost 0 bases and J lost 13; bases outside the gene matches: 13. Germline V gene data show CDR1 as SNHLY and CDR2 as FYNNEI. CDR3 size: 17 residues. The CDR3 loop is CASSEALLGTGSSPLHF. CDR3 coding DNA: TGTGCCAGCAGTGAAGCGCTTCTTGGGACAGGGTCATCCCCCCTCCACTTT.

This clone showed up just a few times. The chain uses TRBV29-1 and TRBJ2-7; possibly TRBD1 for D (5 bases). Per the germline V gene, CDR1 is SQVTM and CDR2 is ANQGSEA. V was pared by 6 bases and J by 2 bases, with 11 bases between. The CDR3 is made up of 12 amino acids. DNA of the CDR3: TGCAGCGTGGCGACAGAACCCTACGAGCAGTACTTC. Its translation: CSVATEPYEQYF.

The rearrangement joins TRBV5-6 to TRBJ2-5, with 8 bases aligning to TRBD1. The CDR3 spans 14 residues. V was clipped by 4 bases and J by 3 bases; unmatched bases: 5. The V gene's germline CDR1 is SGHDT and CDR2 YYEEEE. As DNA, the CDR3 is TGTGCCAGCAGCGAGACAGGGGTGAAAGAGACCCAGTACTTC. Protein: CASSETGVKETQYF.

This clone was detected a few times. The V call is TRBV5-1, the J call TRBJ1-3; no definite D call. Between the trimmed V and J ends, which lost 3 bases and 2 bases, there was a span of 0 bases. CDR3 length: 11 amino acids. Germline lookup yields CDR1 SGHRS and CDR2 YFSETQ. As DNA, the CDR3 is TGCGCCAGCAGCTCTGGAAACACCATATATTTT. Protein product: CASSSGNTIYF.

The rearrangement uses TRBV7-9 and TRBJ2-1, with 8 nucleotides matching TRBD2. The V segment lost 5 bases and the J segment 5 bases; nucleotides outside the gene matches: 8. The germline V gene has CDR1 SEHNR and CDR2 FQNEAQ (reference sequence). The CDR3 length is 15 residues. The CDR3 coding sequence is TGTGCCAGCAGCCCGGTGCTAGCGGGTCACAATGAGCAGTTCTTC. Translating gives CASSPVLAGHNEQFF.

In its sample, this clone was seen once. This chain links TRBV28 with TRBJ1-2, with TRBD1 identical over 10 bases. The CDR3 length is 14 residues. The germline V gene encodes CDR1 MDHEN and CDR2 SYDVKM. V gave up 5 bases and J gave up 3 bases; unmatched junction bases: 3. The CDR3 sequence: CASSQTGGDYGYTF. The DNA for the CDR3 is TGTGCCAGCAGTCAGACAGGGGGCGACTATGGCTACACCTTC.

The chain joins TRBV5-5 to TRBJ1-4; 7 positions agree with TRBD1. J gave up 6 bases and V 0 bases, and 8 bases lay outside the gene matches. CDR1 SGHKS and CDR2 YYEKEE come from the germline V gene (reference sequence). The CDR3 is 16 residues long. CDR3 DNA: TGTGCCAGCAGCTTGGTCCCGACAGGGTCCCATGAAAAACTGTTTTTT. Protein: CASSLVPTGSHEKLFF.

The chain uses TRBV12-3 or TRBV12-4 and TRBJ1-4, with a weak D call TRBD1 (5 bases). V shed 1 base and J shed 10 bases, with 10 bases lying between them. The CDR3 spans 13 residues. The CDR3 bases are TGTGCCAGCAGTTTAGGGGGAAGGGGAAAACTGTTTTTT. Translated, it gives CASSLGGRGKLFF.

This rearrangement joins TRBV7-2 to TRBJ2-7, with TRBD1 matching over 7 bases. CDR3 size: 14 residues. The V gene end was trimmed by 4 bases and the J gene end by 4 bases; junction bases not matched to a gene: 7. The germline V gene has CDR1 SGHTA and CDR2 FQGNSA. CDR3 nucleotides: TGTGCCAGCAGCTACCGACAGGGCCTATACGAGCAGTACTTC. Amino acids: CASSYRQGLYEQYF.

This sequence joins TRBV21-1 and TRBJ2-7; whether TRBD1, the table's D call, matches the DNA was not checked. TRBV21-1 is deemed a pseudogene. This CDR3 region has 13 residues. The CDR3 reads CASSKYIRGEQYF. Here the CDR3 DNA reads TGTGCCAGCAGCAAATATATCAGGGGCGAGCAGTACTTC.

CDR3 in amino acids: CSGTWGMNTEAFF. CDR3 nucleotides: TGCAGCGGGACCTGGGGAATGAACACTGAAGCTTTCTTT. V usage is TRBV29-1 and J usage is TRBJ1-1; D gene uncertain. Germline V lookup: CDR1 SQVTM, CDR2 ANQGSEA. Trimming left V 7 bases short and J 0 bases short, with 12 bases between. The CDR3 totals 13 residues. Variable domain in full (rest from reference TRBV29-1 and TRBJ1-1): SAVISQKPSRDICQRGTSLTIQCQVDSQVTMMFWYRQQPGQSLTLIATANQGSEATYESGFVIDKFPISRPNLTFSTLTVSNMSPEDSSIYLCSGTWGMNTEAFFGQGTRLTVV.

The rearrangement uses TRBV6-5 and TRBJ1-2; D is possibly TRBD1 (6 bases). This CDR3 is built from 13 residues. CDR1 and CDR2 (germline): MNHEY, SVGAGI. The V and J ends lost 2 bases and 2 bases respectively, with 6 bases between them. CDR3 DNA: TGTGCCAGCAGTTACGGGACAAACTATGGCTACACCTTC. This codes for CASSYGTNYGYTF.

This sequence joins TRBV19 and TRBJ1-6; TRBD1 matches at 11 bases. Trimming cost V 6 bases and J 10 bases; bases outside gene matches: 2. CDR3 size: 13 residues. Germline V gene data show CDR1 as LNHDA and CDR2 as SQIVND (reference sequence). The CDR3 loop is CASRGQGDSPLHF. CDR3 DNA sequence: TGTGCCAGTAGGGGACAGGGGGACTCACCCCTCCACTTT.

This chain uses TRBV9 with TRBJ2-2; TRBD1 agrees at 7 bases. Per germline, CDR1 SGDLS and CDR2 YYNGEE. CDR3 length: 17 amino acids. The V gene end was trimmed by 4 bases and the J gene end by 0 bases; junction bases not matched to a gene: 9. The DNA of the CDR3 is TGTGCCAGCAGCACCCCGACCGGGACAGCGAACACCGGGGAGCTGTTTTTT. This encodes CASSTPTGTANTGELFF.

The chain recombines TRBV20-1 with TRBJ2-2; D gene ambiguous. The CDR3 extends over 16 amino acids. V lost 3 bases to trimming and J lost 3 bases, with 17 bases between them. CDR1 is DFQATT, CDR2 SNEGSKA, per germline (reference sequence). The CDR3 bases are TGCAGTGCTAGTGACCTTCGAAAGGATTACACCGGGGAGCTGTTTTTT. Protein product: CSASDLRKDYTGELFF.

This rearrangement joins TRBV7-8 to TRBJ1-1; D remains unclear. The CDR3 totals 14 residues. Trimming took off 4 bases at V and 5 bases at J, with 14 bases between the two ends. Germline V gene data show CDR1 as SGHVS and CDR2 as FQNEAQ. The CDR3 loop reads CASSSQLGVTEAFF. The CDR3 coding sequence is TGTGCCAGCAGCTCACAATTAGGCGTAACTGAAGCTTTCTTT.

This clone was found once. The CDR3: CASSIGRGGNTEAFF. In DNA, the CDR3 is TGTGCCAGTAGTATAGGGAGGGGGGGTAACACTGAAGCTTTCTTT. The rearrangement links TRBV19 to TRBJ1-1, with D possibly matching TRBD1 (6 bases). V was trimmed by 1 base and J by 2 bases, leaving 11 bases between them. The length of the CDR3 is 15 residues. Germline-derived CDR1 and CDR2 are LNHDA and SQIVND (reference sequence).

This clone was seen a single time. The chain employs TRBV12-3 or TRBV12-4 and TRBJ1-1, with D perhaps TRBD1 (5 bases). The CDR3 totals 12 residues. Trimming removed 9 bases from V and 5 bases from J, with 13 bases in between. In DNA form, the CDR3 reads TGTGCCAGTGAGCGGGGGGGGACTGAAGCTTTCTTT. Translated, it gives CASERGGTEAFF.

The chain is built from TRBV28 and TRBJ1-6; D unclear. Germline CDR1 and CDR2: MDHEN and SYDVKM. V was shortened by 3 bases and J by 5 bases, with 14 bases between the two germline ends. This CDR3 is 16 amino acids long. This CDR3 reads CASSFYGKSDNSPLHF. The DNA for the CDR3 is TGTGCCAGCAGTTTTTATGGGAAGTCGGATAATTCACCCCTCCACTTT. Supplemented by reference TRBV28 and TRBJ1-6, the full variable domain reads DVKVTQSSRYLVKRTGEKVFLECVQDMDHENMFWYRQDPGLGLRLIYFSYDVKMKEKGDIPEGYSVSREKKERFSLILESASTNQTSMYLCASSFYGKSDNSPLHFGNGTRLTVT.

The V gene is TRBV28, the J gene TRBJ1-5; 7 bases are shared with TRBD1. J was trimmed by 3 bases and V by 2 bases; bases with no gene match: 7. CDR1 and CDR2 (germline): MDHEN, SYDVKM. This CDR3 is built from 16 residues. The CDR3 DNA follows: TGTGCCAGCAGTTTACTCCCCGACAGGGCCAATCAGCCCCAGCATTTT. Its protein product is CASSLLPDRANQPQHF. The full variable domain, in which reference TRBV28 and TRBJ1-5 provide the parts outside the CDR3, is DVKVTQSSRYLVKRTGEKVFLECVQDMDHENMFWYRQDPGLGLRLIYFSYDVKMKEKGDIPEGYSVSREKKERFSLILESASTNQTSMYLCASSLLPDRANQPQHFGDGTRLSIL.

This sequence joins TRBV18 and TRBJ2-7; 11 bases are shared with TRBD1. Trimming took 1 base from V and 6 from J; bases not matched to a gene: 5. Germline V CDR1 and CDR2: KGHSH, LQKENI. The CDR3 runs to 15 residues. CDR3 residues: CASSPLGQGVVEQYF. The CDR3 nucleotides read TGTGCCAGCTCACCACTGGGACAGGGGGTTGTCGAGCAGTACTTC.

The chain combines TRBV5-6 with TRBJ1-4, with 7 bases lining up with TRBD1. V trimming: 1 base; J trimming: 4 bases; junction bases outside the gene matches: 10. This CDR3 is built from 17 residues. Germline loops: CDR1 SGHDT, CDR2 YYEEEE. The CDR3 loop is CASSLRPGQHNNEKLFF. CDR3 bases: TGTGCCAGCAGCTTGCGTCCGGGACAGCATAATAATGAAAAACTGTTTTTT.

The chain uses TRBV5-1 and TRBJ2-3; 10 bases agree with TRBD2. The germline CDR1 and CDR2 sequences are SGHRS and YFSETQ. After removal of 1 base from V and 3 bases from J, the junction contained 11 bases not matched to a gene. This CDR3 is 18 amino acids long. The CDR3 nucleotides read TGCGCCAGCAGCTTGCCCTTACTAGCGGGGATGGAAACAGATACGCAGTATTTT. This sequence encodes CASSLPLLAGMETDTQYF.

V usage is TRBV6-5 and J usage is TRBJ1-1, with 7 positions matching TRBD1. J gave up 10 bases and V 6 bases, and 8 bases lay outside the gene matches. Germline assignment: CDR1 MNHEY and CDR2 SVGAGI. This CDR3 is 12 amino acids long. The CDR3 reads CASSRDSLRAFF. For the CDR3, the DNA is TGTGCCAGCAGCCGGGACAGCTTGCGAGCTTTCTTT.

This chain links TRBV5-5 with TRBJ2-1; maybe TRBD1 (7 bases). The CDR3 extends over 17 amino acids. V dropped 2 bases and J dropped 0 bases, with 15 bases sitting between them. Germline V lookup: CDR1 SGHKS, CDR2 YYEKEE (reference sequence). The CDR3 loop reads CASSLISQGGSYNEQFF. The CDR3 bases are TGTGCCAGCAGCTTAATCAGTCAGGGGGGCTCCTACAATGAGCAGTTCTTC.

The chain links TRBV27 to TRBJ1-2; 8 bases line up with TRBD1. Germline V gives CDR1 MNHEY, CDR2 SMNVEV (reference sequence). After removal of 6 bases from V and 1 base from J, the junction contained 13 bases not matched to a gene. CDR3 length: 17 amino acids. The CDR3 protein is CASRPWMDRENNYGYTF. The CDR3 nucleotides read TGTGCCAGCAGACCCTGGATGGACAGGGAAAATAACTATGGCTACACCTTC.

The chain joins TRBV27 to TRBJ2-1; 14 positions agree with TRBD2. Trimming took 5 bases from V and 4 from J; bases not matched to a gene: 4. CDR1 and CDR2 from the germline V gene are MNHEY and SMNVEV (reference sequence). This CDR3 contains 16 residues. Here the CDR3 DNA reads TGTGCCAGCAGTCCCCGACTAGCGGGAGGGTACAATGAGCAGTTCTTC. Encoded protein: CASSPRLAGGYNEQFF.